The T cell receptor (beta chain) described here comes from a study of blood T cell repertoires in COVID-19. As for the study in general: The United States, Italy and Spain supplied acute and convalescent COVID-19 samples. From T cells, B-cell-depleted T cells, or PBMCs came the material, which was cDNA or gDNA.

The protocol was immunoSEQ multiplex PCR, while the TCRdb copy is restricted to in-frame clones and leaves out a portion. The table lists approximately 220,000 clones, around four fifths of them singletons. Trimming took off 5 bases at V and 4 bases at J, with 13 bases between the two ends. CDR1 and CDR2 (germline): SEHNR, FQNEAQ (reference sequence). CDR3 length: 14 amino acids. Sequenced material: peripheral blood. The chain has TRBV7-9 and TRBJ2-3, with TRBD2 as a possible D gene (6 bases). This sequence was found in a woman in her 50s with acute or convalescent COVID-19. The CDR3, as DNA: TGTGCCAGCAGCCCACCACTAGCTCCAGATACGCAGTATTTT. Protein: CASSPPLAPDTQYF.